Below, 30 T cell receptor beta chains from the same sample are listed, as sequenced in a study of cytomegalovirus exposure and HLA in healthy donors (dated by TCRdb to 2017 to 2019). Preparation of the library involved the immunoSEQ multiplex PCR assay. The multiplex PCR relied on a mix of 60 forward primers for TCR Vbeta segments and 13 reverse primers for TCR Jbeta segments. The table comes from immuneACCESS by way of TCRdb, which keeps in-frame sequences with V and J called. Part of the clones is missing from these tables; in studies checked, under half for an unresolved V gene and the rest for unknown reasons. This sample is represented by about 170,000 clones; about 85% of them were singletons. 1% of the sample rests with the top ten. Sequences were obtained from PBMCs. These receptors were taken from a boy aged 2 to 10 in good health and CMV-seronegative.

The rearrangement links TRBV5-4 to TRBJ2-5, with TRBD2 matching over 7 bases. After removal of 1 base from V and 5 bases from J, the junction contained 5 bases not matched to a gene. This CDR3 is built from 14 residues. Germline CDR1 SGHNT, CDR2 YYREEE (reference sequence). The CDR3 reads CASSLSWGGETQYF. CDR3 coding DNA: TGTGCCAGCAGCTTGTCATGGGGGGGGGAGACCCAGTACTTC.

This clone was found once. The V and J genes are TRBV9 and TRBJ1-2; TRBD1 matches 9 bases. Trimming removed 2 bases from V and 7 bases from J; junction bases left unmatched: 9. The length of the CDR3 is 15 residues. Germline CDR1 is SGDLS and CDR2 is YYNGEE. CDR3: CASSVGGQGGGGYTF. CDR3 DNA sequence: TGTGCCAGCAGCGTCGGGGGACAGGGAGGCGGTGGCTACACCTTC. The full variable domain, with the rest looked up from reference TRBV9 and TRBJ1-2, is DSGVTQTPKHLITATGQRVTLRCSPRSGDLSVYWYQQSLDQGLQFLIQYYNGEERAKGNILERFSAQQFPDLHSELNLSSLELGDSALYFCASSVGGQGGGGYTFGSGTRLTVV.

The rearrangement links TRBV10-2 to TRBJ1-4, with 7 bases matching TRBD1. This CDR3 has 13 residues. The V segment lost 9 bases and the J segment 4 bases; nucleotides outside the gene matches: 5. Germline assignment: CDR1 WSHSY and CDR2 SAAADI. CDR3 protein: CASKAGGNEKLFF. CDR3 sequence (DNA): TGCGCCAGTAAGGCAGGGGGTAATGAAAAACTGTTTTTT.

The gene calls are TRBV6-1 and TRBJ2-4; possibly TRBD1 for D (6 bases). The CDR3 is 15 residues long. Trimming stripped 5 bases from V and 0 bases from J, with 11 bases between. The germline V gene has CDR1 MNHNS and CDR2 SASEGT. CDR3 amino acids: CASSTGTLAKNIQYF. The CDR3 nucleotides read TGTGCCAGCAGTACAGGGACACTAGCCAAAAACATTCAGTACTTC.

CDR3 residues: CASSNSGGVQAFF. The CDR3 DNA reads TGTGCCAGCAGCAACTCAGGGGGCGTTCAGGCTTTCTTT. V usage is TRBV5-4 and J usage is TRBJ1-1; 8 bases line up with TRBD1. This CDR3 comprises 13 residues. The V segment lost 4 bases and the J segment 11 bases; nucleotides outside the gene matches: 10. Germline CDR1 reads SGHNT; CDR2 reads YYREEE (reference sequence).

The gene calls are TRBV5-8 and TRBJ1-6; no reliable D call. The V gene lost 1 base and the J gene lost 7 bases, with 24 bases spanning the gap. CDR1 and CDR2 from the germline V gene are SGHTS and YDEGEE. The CDR3 has 19 amino acids. CDR3 in DNA: TGTGCCAGCAGCTTGCTTCGGGAGGGTCAGACTCTCCGAAATTCACCCCTCCACTTT. Translating it yields CASSLLREGQTLRNSPLHF.

The rearrangement joins TRBV4-1 to TRBJ1-4; D is unclear. CDR3 length: 17 residues. CDR1 and CDR2 from the germline V gene are MGHRA and YSYEKL. Trimming cost V 4 bases and J 5 bases, with 20 bases left between them. DNA for the CDR3: TGCGCCAGCAGCCCTGAGTATTTGGTGAGAGTGAATGAAAAACTGTTTTTT. It is translated as CASSPEYLVRVNEKLFF.

The chain carries TRBV15 and TRBJ1-3; D is perhaps TRBD1 (6 bases). The germline gives CDR1 LNHNV, CDR2 YYDKDF (reference sequence). The CDR3 has 15 amino acids. V lost 3 bases and J 1 base, leaving 10 bases between the germline ends. The CDR3 reads CATSRGTSSGNTIYF. CDR3 nucleotide sequence: TGTGCCACCAGCAGGGGGACATCGTCTGGAAACACCATATATTTT.

The chain has TRBV6-5 and TRBJ1-3; TRBD1 is a possible D gene (6 bases). The V gene lost 5 bases and the J gene lost 4 bases, with 9 bases spanning the gap. Germline lookup yields CDR1 MNHEY and CDR2 SVGAGI. The CDR3 sequence is 13 residues long. The CDR3 protein is CASSRQGGNTIYF. CDR3 nucleotides: TGTGCCAGCAGTAGGCAGGGGGGAAACACCATATATTTT.

The chain recombines TRBV11-2 with TRBJ1-1; D unclear. V was clipped by 5 bases and J by 5 bases, with 12 bases between them. The length of the CDR3 is 13 residues. CDR1 and CDR2 (germline): SGHAT, FQNNGV. The DNA for the CDR3 is TGTGCCAGCAGCCCGTCGCGGTGGACTGAAGCTTTCTTT. It codes for CASSPSRWTEAFF.

The chain recombines TRBV2 with TRBJ2-1, with no clear D. This CDR3 has 12 residues. The V end was cut by 4 bases, the J end by 4 bases, with 5 bases between. Germline V gene lookup returns CDR1 SNHLY and CDR2 FYNNEI. The CDR3 nucleotides are TGTGCCAGCAGTGGGGCATACAATGAGCAGTTCTTC. It specifies CASSGAYNEQFF.

About this clone: Germline is not matched at one junction end, which may reflect a read error. V gene TRBV7-9 combines with J gene TRBJ2-5, with unresolved D. Germline V gives CDR1 SEHNR, CDR2 FQNEAQ (reference sequence). CDR3 length equals 11 residues. The CDR3 is CSSSSRETQYF. CDR3 nucleotide sequence: TGTTCCAGCAGCTCTAGGGAGACCCAGTACTTC.

The chain employs TRBV7-9 and TRBJ1-1; maybe TRBD1 (6 bases). Looked up from germline, CDR1 is SEHNR and CDR2 is FQNEAQ (reference sequence). The length of the CDR3 is 14 residues. The V and J ends lost 5 bases and 1 base respectively, with 11 bases between them. The CDR3 spells CASSDRTANTEAFF. As DNA, the CDR3 is TGTGCCAGCAGCGACAGGACTGCGAACACTGAAGCTTTCTTT.

CDR3 bases: TGTGCCTGGACCCTCATAGCGGGAGTAGGCGAGCAGTACTTC. It is translated as CAWTLIAGVGEQYF. This chain links TRBV30 with TRBJ2-7, with 9 bases matching TRBD2. Losses at the gene ends were 4 bases for V and 6 bases for J; bases not matched to a gene: 10. Germline V gives CDR1 GTSNPN, CDR2 SVGIG (reference sequence). The CDR3 spans 14 residues.

The chain has TRBV19 and TRBJ1-1; D is possibly TRBD1 (5 bases). V lost 3 bases and J 0 bases, leaving 14 bases between the germline ends. Per germline, CDR1 LNHDA and CDR2 SQIVND (reference sequence). CDR3 length equals 16 residues. CDR3 region: CASSMMSGGVNTEAFF. CDR3 DNA: TGTGCCAGTAGTATGATGTCGGGGGGGGTGAACACTGAAGCTTTCTTT.

This clone was found a few times. The gene calls are TRBV6-1 and TRBJ2-7; 7 positions agree with TRBD2. Losses at the gene ends were 4 bases for V and 2 bases for J; bases not matched to a gene: 5. Per germline, CDR1 MNHNS and CDR2 SASEGT. The CDR3 extends over 14 amino acids. In DNA form, the CDR3 reads TGTGCCAGCAGTGGGGCTAGCGGCCCCTACGAGCAGTACTTC. This codes for CASSGASGPYEQYF.

The chain links TRBV6-5 to TRBJ1-2, with D hard to call. The germline V gene has CDR1 MNHEY and CDR2 SVGAGI. The CDR3 loop spans 12 amino acids. Trimming removed 6 bases at V and 2 bases at J, with 7 bases between. The CDR3 protein is CASSENNYGYTF. CDR3 DNA sequence: TGTGCCAGCAGCGAGAACAACTATGGCTACACCTTC.

The chain joins TRBV6-6 to TRBJ2-3, with D possibly being TRBD2 (5 bases). V was shortened by 7 bases and J by 4 bases, with 21 bases between the two germline ends. Germline V gene sequence: CDR1 MNHNY, CDR2 SVGAGI (reference sequence). The CDR3 extends over 16 amino acids. The CDR3 spells CASTTAAGFVADTQYF. CDR3 DNA sequence: TGTGCCAGCACCACAGCTGCGGGTTTTGTGGCAGATACGCAGTATTTT.

In its sample, this clone was seen once. The chain uses TRBV11-2 and TRBJ2-1; D is undetermined. The CDR3 has 13 residues. V was clipped by 1 base and J by 5 bases, with 6 bases between them. Germline loops: CDR1 SGHAT, CDR2 FQNNGV. CDR3 in amino acids: CASSLGGDNEQFF. The CDR3 DNA follows: TGTGCCAGCAGCTTAGGAGGTGACAATGAGCAGTTCTTC. The whole variable domain, filled in from reference TRBV11-2 and TRBJ2-1, reads EAGVAQSPRYKIIEKRQSVAFWCNPISGHATLYWYQQILGQGPKLLIQFQNNGVVDDSQLPKDRFSAERLKGVDSTLKIQPAKLEDSAVYLCASSLGGDNEQFFGPGTRLTVL.

The genes are TRBV5-4 and TRBJ1-1; D is perhaps TRBD1 (6 bases). Trimming removed 5 bases at V and 5 bases at J, with 13 bases between. The CDR3 is 13 amino acids. The V gene's germline CDR1 is SGHNT and CDR2 YYREEE (reference sequence). The CDR3: CASRGGGQTEAFF. The CDR3 DNA follows: TGTGCCAGCAGGGGCGGGGGCCAAACTGAAGCTTTCTTT.

The V call is TRBV5-1, the J call TRBJ1-1, with a weak D call TRBD1 (5 bases). Looked up from germline, CDR1 is SGHRS and CDR2 is YFSETQ. Trimming took off 4 bases at V and 0 bases at J, with 7 bases between the two ends. The CDR3 runs to 13 residues. The CDR3 loop is CASSMTVNTEAFF. The CDR3 DNA follows: TGCGCCAGCAGCATGACAGTGAACACTGAAGCTTTCTTT.

The CDR3 sequence: CASSLAWTEAPETQYF. CDR3 DNA sequence: TGTGCCAGCAGCTTGGCTTGGACAGAAGCCCCGGAGACCCAGTACTTC. This chain uses TRBV5-4 with TRBJ2-5; perhaps TRBD1 as D (6 bases). CDR1 SGHNT and CDR2 YYREEE come from the germline V gene (reference sequence). Trimming pared 0 bases from V and 5 bases from J, leaving 17 bases between. This CDR3 region has 16 residues.

The chain has TRBV4-2 and TRBJ1-1; D gene uncertain. Germline CDR1 reads LGHNA; CDR2 reads YNFKEQ. Trimming took off 1 base at V and 2 bases at J, with 14 bases between the two ends. The CDR3 is made up of 16 amino acids. The CDR3 loop reads CASSQADRLSNTEAFF. In DNA form, the CDR3 reads TGTGCCAGCAGCCAAGCCGACCGACTCTCCAACACTGAAGCTTTCTTT.

The V and J genes are TRBV5-6 and TRBJ1-5; D gene ambiguous. Germline values: CDR1 SGHDT, CDR2 YYEEEE. Trimming shortened V by 2 bases and J by 6 bases, and 12 bases separated the two germline ends. This CDR3 has 14 residues. Here the CDR3 reads CASSFGGEGQPQHF. In nucleotides, the CDR3 is TGTGCCAGCAGCTTTGGCGGGGAGGGTCAGCCCCAGCATTTT.

The genes are TRBV28 and TRBJ2-7; 7 nucleotides match TRBD1. Germline V gene sequence: CDR1 MDHEN, CDR2 SYDVKM. The CDR3 consists of 14 residues. Trimming cost V 3 bases and J 6 bases; bases outside gene matches: 8. The CDR3 bases are TGTGCCAGCAGTTTCAGGCAGGGGGTAGGCGAGCAGTACTTC. Its protein product is CASSFRQGVGEQYF.

The chain joins TRBV27 to TRBJ1-2, with D possibly TRBD1 on 5 matching bases. Germline CDR1 and CDR2: MNHEY and SMNVEV (reference sequence). The CDR3 runs to 13 residues. Between the trimmed V and J ends, which lost 2 bases and 7 bases, there was a span of 11 bases. The CDR3 loop is CASSLIQGFGYTF. In DNA, the CDR3 is TGTGCCAGCAGTTTAATCCAGGGATTTGGCTACACCTTC.

The gene calls are TRBV28 and TRBJ1-5; 7 bases are shared with TRBD1. In germline, CDR1 is MDHEN, CDR2 SYDVKM. Trimming took 6 bases from V and 4 from J; bases not matched to a gene: 9. The length of the CDR3 is 15 residues. Written as DNA, the CDR3 is TGTGCCAGCAGGCTAGACAGGGTTGGGAATCAGCCCCAGCATTTT. It encodes CASRLDRVGNQPQHF.

The rearrangement uses TRBV6-4 and TRBJ1-1, with D possibly TRBD1 on 6 matching bases. The CDR3 is 15 residues long. V shed 3 bases and J shed 5 bases, with 16 bases lying between them. CDR1 and CDR2 (germline): MRHNA, SNTAGT. The CDR3 region has the DNA TGTGCCAGCAGTGAAATTCCAGGGGTGGGAACTGAAGCTTTCTTT. Protein sequence: CASSEIPGVGTEAFF.

The chain has TRBV5-1 and TRBJ2-7; 7 nucleotides agree with TRBD1. This CDR3 comprises 14 residues. Germline lookup yields CDR1 SGHRS and CDR2 YFSETQ. V shed 0 bases, J shed 7 bases, and the junction held 7 bases outside the gene matches. CDR3 DNA: TGCGCCAGCAGCTTGGGGTCCCAGGGGGATGAGCAGTACGTC. Its translation: CASSLGSQGDEQYV.

This chain uses TRBV4-1 with TRBJ2-3; the match to TRBD1 covers 11 bases. The CDR3 contains 16 residues. With 3 bases clipped from V and 5 bases from J, the junction kept 7 bases outside the gene matches. CDR1 MGHRA and CDR2 YSYEKL come from the germline V gene. The CDR3 coding sequence is TGCGCCAGCAGCCACCGGGACAGGGGGAGGGGAGATACGCAGTATTTT. As protein: CASSHRDRGRGDTQYF.